This is a list of T cell receptor beta chains from one sample in a study of cytomegalovirus exposure and HLA in healthy donors. TCRdb's copy holds only in-frame clones and misses some; the assay was immunoSEQ multiplex PCR. The profile shows some 67,000 clones, 94% of them singletons. The sequencing sample was made of PBMCs. Receptor source: a woman younger than 35 in good health and CMV-seronegative. Each CDR3 is given without its conserved first and last residue. Clone size is not always given. Where it is, it says once, few, many or a class for expanded clones.

CDR3aa | j_gene | abundance | v_gene
ASSTGQTYEQY | TRBJ2-7 | once | TRBV7-9
ASSPGQGERDTQY | TRBJ2-3 | - | TRBV18
ASSTTENTEAF | TRBJ1-1 | - | TRBV6-4
ASSVSSGRPHEQY | TRBJ2-7 | - | TRBV5-5
ASSPGTASGNTIY | TRBJ1-3 | - | TRBV13
ASSAGTSGGVETQY | TRBJ2-5 | - | TRBV7-9
ASSYFSRGRTGELF | TRBJ2-2 | - | TRBV6-6
ASSVGGGPGYT | TRBJ1-2 | - | TRBV9
ASSLWRGVRTGELF | TRBJ2-2 | - | TRBV5-6
AFSSWDRVFGELF | TRBJ2-2 | once | TRBV30
ASSSQDRGELF | TRBJ2-2 | few | TRBV7-2
ASSQFGGNNEQF | TRBJ2-1 | - | TRBV14
ASSPSPGTGAREGGYT | TRBJ1-2 | - | TRBV4-3
ASSQNRGDYGYT | TRBJ1-2 | - | TRBV4-2
ASSVRLAGPLGTQY | TRBJ2-3 | - | TRBV9
ASSGREITNYGYT | TRBJ1-2 | - | TRBV5-5
ASSFRPGNAYGYT | TRBJ1-2 | - | TRBV5-5
ASSLGQGLSSYNEQF | TRBJ2-1 | - | TRBV4-3
ASSLSRGTEAF | TRBJ1-1 | - | TRBV11-1
ASGTSGSSNEQF | TRBJ2-1 | - | TRBV19
ASSKGLPGLSKNICPTDTQY | TRBJ2-3 | - | TRBV21-1
ASSRRENIYNEQF | TRBJ2-1 | - | TRBV19
SGGLAGSTDTQY | TRBJ2-3 | - | TRBV29-1
ASSLTSLNEQY | TRBJ2-7 | once | TRBV27
ASSRLAGGGTDTQY | TRBJ2-3 | once | TRBV7-2
ASSFGAGRARKTEAF | TRBJ1-1 | - | TRBV5-4
ASTEQGNGELF | TRBJ2-2 | once | TRBV19
ATEAGEGNEQF | TRBJ2-1 | - | TRBV10-3
ASSLRGGEAF | TRBJ1-1 | - | TRBV27
ASSPLRAEAF | TRBJ1-1 | once | TRBV18
ASSESLLAGADTQY | TRBJ2-3 | - | TRBV10-1
ASRQGLGYT | TRBJ1-2 | - | TRBV9
ASSELGQGYEQY | TRBJ2-7 | - | TRBV10-2
ASSQKSGRVDEQF | TRBJ2-1 | - | TRBV4-1
ASSPVRSSGVYEQY | TRBJ2-7 | - | TRBV13
ASSILAANYGYT | TRBJ1-2 | - | TRBV19
ASISGLAGAQETQY | TRBJ2-5 | - | TRBV2
ASSTQGYGYT | TRBJ1-2 | - | TRBV7-2
ASSPPLLGSTTEAF | TRBJ1-1 | - | TRBV7-9
ASSFRPDKEKNIQY | TRBJ2-4 | - | TRBV11-2
ASSSQGPGNTIY | TRBJ1-3 | - | TRBV6-5
ASSYSITGTDTQY | TRBJ2-3 | - | TRBV6-5
SAEVPNRMSQETQY | TRBJ2-5 | - | TRBV29-1
ATEKSSYEQY | TRBJ2-7 | - | TRBV30
ASSPTSGSYNEQF | TRBJ2-1 | many | TRBV6-1
SVSGDTQY | TRBJ2-3 | - | TRBV20-1
ASSEQGYEQY | TRBJ2-7 | - | TRBV6-1
SVVGVWTEAF | TRBJ1-1 | - | TRBV29-1
ASSQDPRGLDEQF | TRBJ2-1 | - | TRBV4-2
ASSNNGGYEQY | TRBJ2-7 | - | TRBV2
ASNSGQLYNEQF | TRBJ2-1 | - | TRBV28
ASSLALAGGFNEQF | TRBJ2-1 | - | TRBV5-1
ASSLPGQPQH | TRBJ1-5 | - | TRBV7-2
ASSAGLAGSYEQY | TRBJ2-7 | - | TRBV9
ASSPPGQGSDGYT | TRBJ1-2 | - | TRBV4-1
ASSSAGELF | TRBJ2-2 | - | TRBV27
ASSVEGHPNTGELF | TRBJ2-2 | - | TRBV9
ASSLEGSGGARDTQY | TRBJ2-3 | - | TRBV5-1
ASSQGGGLEAF | TRBJ1-1 | - | TRBV7-3
ASSPEYEQY | TRBJ2-7 | - | TRBV18